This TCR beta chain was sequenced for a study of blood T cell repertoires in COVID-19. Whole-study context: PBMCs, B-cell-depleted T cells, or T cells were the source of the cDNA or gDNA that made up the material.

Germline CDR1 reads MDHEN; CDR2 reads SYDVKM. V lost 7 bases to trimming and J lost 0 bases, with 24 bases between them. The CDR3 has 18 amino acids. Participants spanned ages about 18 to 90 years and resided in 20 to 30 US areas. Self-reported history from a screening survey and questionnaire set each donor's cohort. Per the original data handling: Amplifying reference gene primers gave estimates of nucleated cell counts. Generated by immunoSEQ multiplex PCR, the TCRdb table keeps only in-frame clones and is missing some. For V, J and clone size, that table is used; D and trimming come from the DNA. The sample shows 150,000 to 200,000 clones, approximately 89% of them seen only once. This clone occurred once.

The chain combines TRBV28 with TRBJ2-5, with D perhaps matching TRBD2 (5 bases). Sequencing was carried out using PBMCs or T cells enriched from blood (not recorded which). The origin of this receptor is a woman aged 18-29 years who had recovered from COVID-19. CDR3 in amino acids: CASTLGLRAFHDQETQYF. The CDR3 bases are TGTGCCAGCACTCTGGGGTTGCGGGCTTTTCACGACCAAGAGACCCAGTACTTC. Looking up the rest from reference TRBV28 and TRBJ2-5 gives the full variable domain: DVKVTQSSRYLVKRTGEKVFLECVQDMDHENMFWYRQDPGLGLRLIYFSYDVKMKEKGDIPEGYSVSREKKERFSLILESASTNQTSMYLCASTLGLRAFHDQETQYFGPGTRLLVL.